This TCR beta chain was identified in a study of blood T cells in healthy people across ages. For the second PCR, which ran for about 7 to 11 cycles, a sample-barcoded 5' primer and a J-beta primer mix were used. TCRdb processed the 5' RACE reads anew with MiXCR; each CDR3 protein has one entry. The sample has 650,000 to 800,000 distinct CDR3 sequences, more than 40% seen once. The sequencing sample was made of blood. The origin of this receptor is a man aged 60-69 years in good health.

The CDR3 region has the DNA TGTGCCAGCAAAACTCCAGGGGCAGATACGCAGTATTTT. Amino acid sequence: CASKTPGADTQYF. V and J are TRBV11-2 and TRBJ2-3, with D possibly matching TRBD1 (6 bases). This CDR3 has 13 residues. Germline V gives CDR1 SGHAT, CDR2 FQNNGV. Trimming shortened V by 7 bases and J by 4 bases, and 12 bases separated the two germline ends.